Listed below are T cell receptor beta chains from one sample, sequenced in a study of cytomegalovirus exposure and HLA in healthy donors. This table comes from immunoSEQ multiplex PCR, and its TCRdb copy is limited to in-frame clones, with some not included. The sample lists approximately 180,000 clones, about 80% occurring once. Source material: PBMCs. The source is a man aged 25-40 years in good health and CMV-seropositive. The CDR3 runs from the conserved cysteine through the conserved F or W. A D gene is named only where the DNA matches it firmly. The size of a clone is reported for some rows only, either as once, few or many, or as a class for expanded clones.

j_call: TRBJ1-2
clone_size: .
v_call: TRBV28
d_call: TRBD1
cdr3_aa: CAAIQGANGYTF
cdr3_nt: TGTGCCGCGATACAGGGGGCCAATGGCTACACCTTC

j_call: TRBJ2-7
clone_size: .
v_call: TRBV2
d_call: TRBD2
cdr3_aa: CASTTSGRTSYEQYF
cdr3_nt: TGTGCCAGCACAACTAGCGGGAGGACCTCCTACGAGCAGTACTTC

j_call: TRBJ1-4
clone_size: .
v_call: TRBV4-1
d_call: TRBD1
cdr3_aa: CASSQDIGDSEKLFF
cdr3_nt: TGCGCCAGCAGCCAAGATATCGGGGACAGCGAAAAACTGTTTTTT

j_call: TRBJ2-6
clone_size: .
v_call: TRBV5-5
d_call: TRBD2
cdr3_aa: CASSLILAGGAGANVLTF
cdr3_nt: TGTGCCAGCAGCTTGATACTAGCGGGAGGAGCTGGGGCCAACGTCCTGACTTTC

j_call: TRBJ2-5
clone_size: .
v_call: TRBV5-8
d_call: TRBD1
cdr3_aa: CASSRGTGGFQETQYF
cdr3_nt: TGTGCCAGCAGCCGCGGGACAGGGGGATTCCAAGAGACCCAGTACTTC

j_call: TRBJ2-3
clone_size: few
v_call: TRBV9
d_call: TRBD1
cdr3_aa: CASSTGTGSDTQYF
cdr3_nt: TGTGCCAGCAGCACCGGGACAGGGTCAGATACGCAGTATTTT

j_call: TRBJ2-3
clone_size: .
v_call: TRBV19
d_call: TRBD2
cdr3_aa: CASSTETSGRPTDTQYF
cdr3_nt: TGTGCCAGTAGTACCGAGACTAGCGGGAGGCCCACAGATACGCAGTATTTT

j_call: TRBJ2-7
clone_size: .
v_call: TRBV27
d_call: TRBD1
cdr3_aa: CASSLSGTGRYEQYF
cdr3_nt: TGTGCCAGCAGTTTATCGGGGACAGGGCGCTACGAGCAGTACTTC

j_call: TRBJ2-6
clone_size: .
v_call: TRBV15
d_call: .
cdr3_aa: CATSINRDSGANVLTF
cdr3_nt: TGTGCCACCAGCATTAACAGGGACTCTGGGGCCAACGTCCTGACTTTC

j_call: TRBJ2-4
clone_size: .
v_call: TRBV6-1
d_call: .
cdr3_aa: CASSERWRAARDIQYF
cdr3_nt: TGTGCCAGCAGTGAAAGATGGAGGGCAGCTAGAGACATTCAGTACTTC

j_call: TRBJ1-1
clone_size: once
v_call: TRBV28
d_call: TRBD1
cdr3_aa: CASSLSDRAEAFF
cdr3_nt: TGTGCCAGCAGTTTATCCGACAGGGCTGAAGCTTTCTTT

j_call: TRBJ2-2
clone_size: .
v_call: TRBV10-2
d_call: TRBD1
cdr3_aa: CASRSRDRDLTGELFF
cdr3_nt: TGCGCCAGCAGGTCTCGGGACAGGGATTTAACCGGGGAGCTGTTTTTT

j_call: TRBJ1-1
clone_size: few
v_call: TRBV19
d_call: .
cdr3_aa: CASRLQGLNTEAFF
cdr3_nt: TGTGCCAGTAGGCTACAGGGCCTCAACACTGAAGCTTTCTTT

j_call: TRBJ1-4
clone_size: .
v_call: TRBV5-1
d_call: TRBD1
cdr3_aa: CASSQDGQGYDEKLFF
cdr3_nt: TGCGCCAGCAGCCAGGACGGACAGGGGTACGATGAAAAACTGTTTTTT

j_call: TRBJ1-4
clone_size: .
v_call: TRBV9
d_call: TRBD1
cdr3_aa: CASSPQQGEFQKLFF
cdr3_nt: TGTGCCAGCAGCCCCCAACAGGGGGAATTTCAAAAACTGTTTTTT

j_call: TRBJ2-6
clone_size: .
v_call: TRBV7-9
d_call: TRBD1
cdr3_aa: CSSSWRTGTGDAGANVLTF
cdr3_nt: TGTTCCAGCAGCTGGAGAACCGGGACAGGGGACGCTGGGGCCAACGTCCTGACTTTC

j_call: TRBJ2-3
clone_size: .
v_call: TRBV27
d_call: .
cdr3_aa: CASSPRLYVTDTQYF
cdr3_nt: TGTGCCAGCAGTCCCAGACTCTATGTCACAGATACGCAGTATTTT

j_call: TRBJ2-3
clone_size: .
v_call: TRBV10-1
d_call: .
cdr3_aa: CASSGVSGDTQYF
cdr3_nt: TGCGCCAGCAGTGGGGTGAGCGGAGATACGCAGTATTTT

j_call: TRBJ1-2
clone_size: few
v_call: TRBV28
d_call: .
cdr3_aa: CASSLHSIRDYGYTF
cdr3_nt: TGTGCCAGCAGTCTTCACTCGATCAGGGACTATGGCTACACCTTC

j_call: TRBJ2-3
clone_size: .
v_call: TRBV12-2
d_call: .
cdr3_aa: CASRFPLGRGSTDTQYF
cdr3_nt: TGTGCAAGTCGCTTCCCCCTTGGGCGGGGGAGCACAGATACGCAGTATTTT

j_call: TRBJ1-2
clone_size: .
v_call: TRBV27
d_call: .
cdr3_aa: CASSLSTEAGGYTF
cdr3_nt: TGTGCCAGCAGTTTATCCACAGAAGCTGGTGGCTACACCTTC

j_call: TRBJ2-7
clone_size: few
v_call: TRBV13
d_call: TRBD2
cdr3_aa: CASSLGLLAGENYEQYF
cdr3_nt: TGTGCCAGCAGCTTAGGCTTACTAGCGGGAGAAAACTACGAGCAGTACTTC

j_call: TRBJ1-2
clone_size: once
v_call: TRBV21-1
d_call: .
cdr3_aa: CASSPCGGANYGYTF
cdr3_nt: TGTGCCAGCAGCCCCTGTGGGGGCGCGAACTATGGCTACACCTTC

j_call: TRBJ2-7
clone_size: once
v_call: TRBV18
d_call: .
cdr3_aa: CASSPTSQQEQYF
cdr3_nt: TGTGCCAGCTCACCGACCAGCCAACAGGAGCAGTACTTC

j_call: TRBJ1-4
clone_size: .
v_call: TRBV28
d_call: TRBD1
cdr3_aa: CAGTPLGTGNEKLFF
cdr3_nt: TGTGCCGGCACCCCCCTAGGGACAGGGAATGAAAAACTGTTTTTT

j_call: TRBJ2-3
clone_size: .
v_call: TRBV6-1
d_call: TRBD1
cdr3_aa: CASSGTGSSTDTQYF
cdr3_nt: TGTGCCAGCAGTGGGACAGGAAGTAGCACAGATACGCAGTATTTT

j_call: TRBJ2-3
clone_size: .
v_call: TRBV4-1
d_call: .
cdr3_aa: CASSQEGLGPGSTDTQYF
cdr3_nt: TGCGCCAGCAGCCAAGAAGGCCTAGGTCCGGGAAGCACAGATACGCAGTATTTT

j_call: TRBJ1-5
clone_size: .
v_call: TRBV27
d_call: TRBD1
cdr3_aa: CASSASQGESNQPQHF
cdr3_nt: TGTGCCAGCAGTGCCTCACAGGGGGAAAGCAATCAGCCCCAGCATTTT

j_call: TRBJ2-7
clone_size: .
v_call: TRBV2
d_call: TRBD2
cdr3_aa: CASSESRTSGGAPGTYEQYF
cdr3_nt: TGTGCCAGCAGTGAAAGTCGAACTAGCGGGGGTGCACCCGGCACCTACGAGCAGTACTTC

j_call: TRBJ1-1
clone_size: .
v_call: TRBV18
d_call: .
cdr3_aa: CASSLGDTAFF
cdr3_nt: TGTGCCAGCTCACTCGGGGACACGGCTTTCTTT

j_call: TRBJ1-1
clone_size: .
v_call: TRBV11-3
d_call: .
cdr3_aa: CASSLPRREDTEAFF
cdr3_nt: TGTGCCAGCAGCCTACCCCGGCGGGAGGACACTGAAGCTTTCTTT

j_call: TRBJ1-2
clone_size: .
v_call: TRBV19
d_call: TRBD1
cdr3_aa: CASSRQGNYGYTF
cdr3_nt: TGTGCCAGTAGTAGACAGGGAAACTATGGCTACACCTTC

j_call: TRBJ2-3
clone_size: .
v_call: TRBV5-1
d_call: TRBD2
cdr3_aa: CASSLELAGGADTQYF
cdr3_nt: TGCGCCAGCAGCTTGGAGTTAGCGGGGGGCGCAGATACGCAGTATTTT

j_call: TRBJ2-1
clone_size: .
v_call: TRBV7-8
d_call: TRBD2
cdr3_aa: CASSFSGGLSSYNEQFF
cdr3_nt: TGTGCCAGCAGCTTCTCGGGGGGTCTGAGCTCCTACAATGAGCAGTTCTTC

j_call: TRBJ2-7
clone_size: .
v_call: TRBV4-3
d_call: .
cdr3_aa: CASSQEAGDYEQYF
cdr3_nt: TGCGCCAGCAGCCAAGAAGCAGGGGACTACGAGCAGTACTTC

j_call: TRBJ1-4
clone_size: .
v_call: TRBV5-4
d_call: TRBD1
cdr3_aa: CASSLGLVQGLEKLFF
cdr3_nt: TGTGCCAGCAGCTTGGGGTTAGTACAGGGGCTCGAAAAACTGTTTTTT

j_call: TRBJ1-2
clone_size: .
v_call: TRBV9
d_call: .
cdr3_aa: CASTSTGGDYGYTF
cdr3_nt: TGTGCCAGCACCTCAACAGGAGGGGACTATGGCTACACCTTC

j_call: TRBJ2-7
clone_size: few
v_call: TRBV19
d_call: .
cdr3_aa: CASSRQALYEQYF
cdr3_nt: TGTGCCAGTAGTAGGCAGGCTCTCTACGAGCAGTACTTC

j_call: TRBJ1-5
clone_size: few
v_call: TRBV5-6
d_call: .
cdr3_aa: CASSSGYSNQPQHF
cdr3_nt: TGTGCCAGCAGCTCAGGGTATAGCAATCAGCCCCAGCATTTT

j_call: TRBJ2-7
clone_size: .
v_call: TRBV4-1
d_call: TRBD1
cdr3_aa: CASSQGGTGGVQYF
cdr3_nt: TGCGCCAGCAGCCAAGGCGGGACAGGGGGAGTGCAGTACTTC

j_call: TRBJ1-1
clone_size: .
v_call: TRBV25-1
d_call: .
cdr3_aa: CASSELAGTLTEAFF
cdr3_nt: TGTGCCAGCAGTGAACTAGCAGGTACGCTGACTGAAGCTTTCTTT

j_call: TRBJ2-1
clone_size: .
v_call: TRBV27
d_call: .
cdr3_aa: CASSLQGGVDEQFF
cdr3_nt: TGTGCCAGCAGTTTACAGGGGGGAGTGGATGAGCAGTTCTTC